The rows below give T cell receptor beta chains drawn from one sample of a study of T cell changes during pregnancy in multiple sclerosis. Clones were read by immunoSEQ multiplex PCR, and TCRdb kept only the in-frame ones, dropping some. The data contain some 70,000 clones, over 85% of them singletons. Here the sequenced sample was peripheral blood, taken in the second trimester of pregnancy. The receptors here all came from a female donor in good health, enrolled as a control in a pregnancy study. The CDR3 runs from the conserved cysteine through the conserved F or W. Fields, in order: CDR3 protein, CDR3 DNA, clone size, V gene, D gene, CDR3 length, J gene. D genes are given only for firm matches. Some rows mark clone size as missing; the rest say once, few, many or name a class of expanded clone.

CDR3aa: CASSLAGLGAFF
CDR3nt: TGTGCCAGCAGCTTAGCGGGCTTGGGAGCTTTCTTT
abundance: .
v_gene: TRBV11-1
d_gene: .
len: 12
j_gene: TRBJ1-1

CDR3aa: CASRTGKFGEQFF
CDR3nt: TGTGCCAGCAGGACAGGGAAGTTTGGTGAGCAGTTCTTC
abundance: .
v_gene: TRBV2
d_gene: TRBD1
len: 13
j_gene: TRBJ2-1

CDR3aa: CASSIGTGVSNEKLFF
CDR3nt: TGTGCCAGTAGTATCGGGACAGGGGTCTCTAATGAAAAACTGTTTTTT
abundance: .
v_gene: TRBV19
d_gene: TRBD1
len: 16
j_gene: TRBJ1-4

CDR3aa: CASSFYESNTEAFF
CDR3nt: TGTGCCAGCAGCTTCTACGAGTCGAACACTGAAGCTTTCTTT
abundance: .
v_gene: TRBV7-2
d_gene: .
len: 14
j_gene: TRBJ1-1

CDR3aa: CASRGVAGAREQFF
CDR3nt: TGTGCCAGCAGAGGAGTAGCGGGGGCGAGAGAGCAGTTCTTC
abundance: once
v_gene: TRBV28
d_gene: TRBD2
len: 14
j_gene: TRBJ2-1

CDR3aa: CASSVARGSLQETQYF
CDR3nt: TGTGCCAGCAGCGTAGCTAGAGGGTCTTTACAAGAGACCCAGTACTTC
abundance: .
v_gene: TRBV9
d_gene: .
len: 16
j_gene: TRBJ2-5

CDR3aa: CASSFGQDSGNTIYF
CDR3nt: TGCGCCAGCAGTTTTGGACAGGACTCTGGAAACACCATATATTTT
abundance: .
v_gene: TRBV5-1
d_gene: TRBD1
len: 15
j_gene: TRBJ1-3

CDR3aa: CASGPGGGQNEQFF
CDR3nt: TGTGCCAGCGGCCCCGGGGGGGGGCAAAATGAGCAGTTCTTC
abundance: once
v_gene: TRBV28
d_gene: TRBD2
len: 14
j_gene: TRBJ2-1

CDR3aa: CAWSRALSSYEQYF
CDR3nt: TGTGCCTGGAGTCGTGCGCTAAGCTCCTACGAGCAGTACTTC
abundance: once
v_gene: TRBV30
d_gene: .
len: 14
j_gene: TRBJ2-7

CDR3aa: CASSVEGQGVNEQFF
CDR3nt: TGTGCCAGCAGCGTAGAGGGACAGGGGGTAAATGAGCAGTTCTTC
abundance: .
v_gene: TRBV9
d_gene: TRBD1
len: 15
j_gene: TRBJ2-1

CDR3aa: CASSIGQSNQPQHF
CDR3nt: TGTGCCAGCAGCATTGGACAAAGCAATCAGCCCCAGCATTTT
abundance: once
v_gene: TRBV5-6
d_gene: .
len: 14
j_gene: TRBJ1-5

CDR3aa: CATSRDSREGYTF
CDR3nt: TGTGCCACCAGCAGAGATAGTAGGGAGGGCTACACCTTC
abundance: .
v_gene: TRBV15
d_gene: .
len: 13
j_gene: TRBJ1-2

CDR3aa: CATSRLTGGGDTQYF
CDR3nt: TGTGCCACCAGCAGACTGACAGGGGGTGGAGATACGCAGTATTTT
abundance: .
v_gene: TRBV15
d_gene: TRBD1
len: 15
j_gene: TRBJ2-3

CDR3aa: CASSLTGTEKLFF
CDR3nt: TGTGCCAGTAGCCTTACAGGGACTGAAAAACTGTTTTTT
abundance: .
v_gene: TRBV19
d_gene: .
len: 13
j_gene: TRBJ1-4

CDR3aa: CASSYSGGSYNEQFF
CDR3nt: TGTGCCAGCAGCTATAGCGGGGGATCCTACAATGAGCAGTTCTTC
abundance: .
v_gene: TRBV5-8
d_gene: TRBD2
len: 15
j_gene: TRBJ2-1

CDR3aa: CSVGWGGETQYF
CDR3nt: TGCAGCGTTGGTTGGGGGGGGGAGACCCAGTACTTC
abundance: .
v_gene: TRBV29-1
d_gene: TRBD2
len: 12
j_gene: TRBJ2-5

CDR3aa: CASRVLGAETQYF
CDR3nt: TGTGCCAGCAGGGTCTTGGGGGCAGAGACCCAGTACTTC
abundance: .
v_gene: TRBV27
d_gene: .
len: 13
j_gene: TRBJ2-5

CDR3aa: CAWSEGQGHYGYTF
CDR3nt: TGTGCCTGGAGTGAAGGACAGGGCCACTATGGCTACACCTTC
abundance: .
v_gene: TRBV30
d_gene: TRBD1
len: 14
j_gene: TRBJ1-2

CDR3aa: CASSSDTGALTEAFF
CDR3nt: TGTGCCAGCAGCAGCGATACAGGGGCTCTCACTGAAGCTTTCTTT
abundance: .
v_gene: TRBV9
d_gene: TRBD1
len: 15
j_gene: TRBJ1-1

CDR3aa: CATKGGDSNYGYTF
CDR3nt: TGTGCCACCAAAGGGGGCGACTCTAACTATGGCTACACCTTC
abundance: .
v_gene: TRBV27
d_gene: TRBD1
len: 14
j_gene: TRBJ1-2

CDR3aa: CASSLEDGRGAGGANVLTF
CDR3nt: TGTGCCAGCAGCTTAGAAGATGGGAGGGGCGCGGGTGGGGCCAACGTCCTGACTTTC
abundance: .
v_gene: TRBV7-6
d_gene: TRBD2
len: 19
j_gene: TRBJ2-6

CDR3aa: CASSFQSQDPNQPQHF
CDR3nt: TGTGCCAGCAGTTTTCAGTCCCAGGATCCTAATCAGCCCCAGCATTTT
abundance: .
v_gene: TRBV28
d_gene: .
len: 16
j_gene: TRBJ1-5

CDR3aa: CASSQEWGQAYANVLTF
CDR3nt: TGCGCCAGCAGCCAAGAGTGGGGCCAGGCCTATGCCAACGTCCTGACTTTC
abundance: .
v_gene: TRBV4-1
d_gene: .
len: 17
j_gene: TRBJ2-6

CDR3aa: CASSPLRDYEQYF
CDR3nt: TGTGCCAGCTCACCCCTGAGAGACTACGAGCAGTACTTC
abundance: .
v_gene: TRBV18
d_gene: .
len: 13
j_gene: TRBJ2-7

CDR3aa: CASSPTSRTSSYNEQFF
CDR3nt: TGCGCCAGCAGCCCCACGTCTAGGACTAGCTCCTACAATGAGCAGTTCTTC
abundance: once
v_gene: TRBV4-1
d_gene: TRBD2
len: 17
j_gene: TRBJ2-1

CDR3aa: CASSDGLAYTGELFF
CDR3nt: TGTGCCAGCAGTGACGGACTAGCGTACACCGGGGAGCTGTTTTTT
abundance: .
v_gene: TRBV2
d_gene: TRBD2
len: 15
j_gene: TRBJ2-2

CDR3aa: CASSPRDSFYNEQFF
CDR3nt: TGTGCCAGCAGCCCACGAGACAGCTTCTACAATGAGCAGTTCTTC
abundance: .
v_gene: TRBV6-5
d_gene: .
len: 15
j_gene: TRBJ2-1

CDR3aa: CASSLLVQSHNEQFF
CDR3nt: TGTGCCAGCAGTCTCTTAGTCCAAAGCCACAATGAGCAGTTCTTC
abundance: .
v_gene: TRBV27
d_gene: .
len: 15
j_gene: TRBJ2-1

CDR3aa: CASSWGRETQYF
CDR3nt: TGTGCCAGCAGCTGGGGCCGAGAGACCCAGTACTTC
abundance: .
v_gene: TRBV13
d_gene: .
len: 12
j_gene: TRBJ2-5

CDR3aa: CATARGYGYTF
CDR3nt: TGTGCCACCGCCAGAGGCTATGGCTACACCTTC
abundance: .
v_gene: TRBV28
d_gene: .
len: 11
j_gene: TRBJ1-2

CDR3aa: CAWSVLRPILGNTIYF
CDR3nt: TGTGCCTGGAGTGTACTCAGGCCGATCCTCGGAAACACCATATATTTT
abundance: .
v_gene: TRBV30
d_gene: .
len: 16
j_gene: TRBJ1-3

CDR3aa: CASSIGRSIGAFF
CDR3nt: TGTGCCAGCAGCATCGGGAGGAGTATAGGGGCTTTCTTT
abundance: .
v_gene: TRBV7-8
d_gene: .
len: 13
j_gene: TRBJ1-1

CDR3aa: CASSQLARNTEAFF
CDR3nt: TGCGCCAGCAGCCAATTGGCCCGGAACACTGAAGCTTTCTTT
abundance: .
v_gene: TRBV4-3
d_gene: .
len: 14
j_gene: TRBJ1-1

CDR3aa: CASSFGTVVYYNSPLHF
CDR3nt: TGTGCCAGCAGCTTCGGGACAGTCGTATACTATAATTCACCCCTCCACTTT
abundance: .
v_gene: TRBV5-8
d_gene: TRBD1
len: 17
j_gene: TRBJ1-6

CDR3aa: CASSITGGNQPQHF
CDR3nt: TGCGCCAGCAGCATCACAGGGGGCAATCAGCCCCAGCATTTT
abundance: .
v_gene: TRBV5-1
d_gene: TRBD1
len: 14
j_gene: TRBJ1-5

CDR3aa: CASSYGDSSNQPQHF
CDR3nt: TGTGCCAGCAGTTACGGGGACAGCAGCAATCAGCCCCAGCATTTT
abundance: .
v_gene: TRBV6-6
d_gene: TRBD1
len: 15
j_gene: TRBJ1-5

CDR3aa: CASSLGLAGRYTGELFF
CDR3nt: TGTGCCAGCAGCCTGGGACTAGCGGGGCGTTACACCGGGGAGCTGTTTTTT
abundance: .
v_gene: TRBV13
d_gene: TRBD2
len: 17
j_gene: TRBJ2-2

CDR3aa: CAWRETSGDSYNEQFF
CDR3nt: TGTGCCTGGAGGGAAACTAGCGGGGACTCCTACAATGAGCAGTTCTTC
abundance: .
v_gene: TRBV30
d_gene: TRBD2
len: 16
j_gene: TRBJ2-1

CDR3aa: CASSTERSNQPQHF
CDR3nt: TGTGCCAGCAGTACGGAGCGCAGTAATCAGCCCCAGCATTTT
abundance: .
v_gene: TRBV27
d_gene: .
len: 14
j_gene: TRBJ1-5

CDR3aa: CARGGTQPQHF
CDR3nt: TGCGCCCGAGGCGGGACTCAGCCCCAGCATTTT
abundance: .
v_gene: TRBV10-1
d_gene: .
len: 11
j_gene: TRBJ1-5